This T cell receptor (beta chain) came from a study of cytomegalovirus exposure and HLA in healthy donors (dated by TCRdb to about 2017). For the wider study: In an earlier analysis of several hundred of the donors, around 300 Gb of sequence data and approximately 120 million unique TCR beta sequences from about 179 million T cells were reported. HLA typing covered class I and class II loci at four-digit resolution. The study combined high-throughput TCR immunosequencing, statistical association of individual TCRs with disease status, and machine learning to predict cytomegalovirus infection status. Approximately 300 gigabases of sequencing data and approximately 80 million unique TCR sequences were included in an early release covering 550 to 800 HLA-typed donors. Using immunosequencing, the study profiled T cell repertoires from 550 to 750 subjects and related those repertoires to cytomegalovirus serostatus. Genome-wide SNP genotypes for about 60% of the 666 donors were used in a later genetic analysis, which treated that subset as a discovery cohort. Four to six DR-DQ haplotypes were handled as single units for association and clustering, since linkage in the cohort was strong. In the later analysis, no new phenotypic data were used to find candidate immune exposures; instead, reliance was placed on TCR beta sequences and their occurrence across donors. Typing coverage differed by locus: A, B, C, DRB1 and DQB1 were typed in roughly 620-630 donors, DQA1 in about 500, DPA1 in over 600, and DPB1 in just under 490. Besides the first cohort of hundreds of subjects, a separate validation cohort made up of about 120 different subjects was used. Donor age, sex, ethnicity and CMV serostatus were collected together with the repertoire data. The genetic ancestry cluster associated with self-reported Caucasian donors included 81% of the roughly 380 genotyped donors. All discovery cohort repertoires had been generated on a single sequencing platform. To decide whether each TCR beta V gene segment behaved as functional or pseudogenic, an earlier analysis of some 600 of the donors relied on high-throughput TCR beta sequencing. The study aimed to test whether cataloging public T cell receptors could reveal signatures of past pathogen exposure. A later analysis re-examined previously published TCR beta repertoires from just over 650 donors and added high-resolution HLA genotyping to investigate patterns of TCR occurrence. On average, 235,054 unique TCR beta nucleotide sequences were sequenced per donor among about 400 genotyped donors of the cohort, with roughly 20% of those sequences being non-productive.

Sequences SNHLY (CDR1) and FYNNEI (CDR2) are obtained from the germline V gene. V is pared back by 1 base and J by 13 bases, with 28 bases lying between the germline termini. The CDR3 starts with the cysteine, ends with the phenylalanine, and has 17 residues. CDR3 DNA only is kept here, 51 bases in frame from base 1. With respect to this clone: Its antigen is still unknown. Base qualities are not provided; no much larger clone lies one nucleotide away.

The cohort consisted of hundreds of healthy bone marrow donors. At the time of sampling, every cohort member was nominally healthy, though immune exposures that went unrecorded were likely present. The donor was CMV seronegative and was included in the group of about 350 seronegative cohort members. Every donor gave a peripheral blood sample, and the peripheral blood mononuclear cells from that sample were used for TCR beta sequencing. Genomic DNA extraction from the blood cell samples was performed with the Qiagen DNeasy Blood Extraction Kit. Paper-wide results and their limitations: Correlated functional status among segregating V segments might reflect linkage disequilibrium, but an unknown experimental factor could not be ruled out. Because the 87-base-pair reads could not distinguish some IMGT-functional V segments, including TRBV6-2 and TRBV6-3, those segments were excluded. In a later analysis, more than 15,000 TCR beta sequences were associated with specific HLA alleles at a false discovery rate of 0.05. The sequencing pipeline was judged likely to have produced a cluster of highly shared sequence variants as a technical artifact. A total of roughly 160 TCR beta chains were listed by the study as associated with cytomegalovirus. In a later analysis, the rate of TCR association differed among HLA loci, with DRB1 alleles having the most associated TCRs and HLA-C alleles having the fewest. A later analysis reported that several top co-occurrence clusters appeared linked to parvovirus B19, influenza, CMV and Epstein-Barr virus. The presence/absence analyses assumed that sequencing depth was roughly uniform across donors, and that assumption may not be true. A few of the identified cytomegalovirus-associated TCR beta chains were confirmed in vitro to be specific for cytomegalovirus antigens. V-gene and J-gene trimming of TCR beta chains was associated with a missense DCLRE1C variant in a later genetic analysis, and the association was replicated in an independent cohort. In an earlier analysis of under 600 of the donors, most TCR beta V segments were observed in productive rearrangements about 87% or about 30% of the time, broadly matching IMGT annotations. Because counts were too low, under 20 rarely observed V segments, including chromosome 9 orphons, were left out of the earlier analysis of approximately 580 of the donors. For the cohort, immune exposure information was limited to CMV serostatus. While some public TCRs were present in many individuals, most TCR sequences turned up only very rarely across donors. It was suggested by the authors that the approach could potentially be generalized to other disease states and immunological phenotypes. A later genetic analysis reported fewer N-insertions in productive TCRs among donors in an Asian-associated ancestry cluster than the roughly 700-donor mean. Compared with equally common non-associated chains, HLA-associated TCR beta chains in a later analysis were more clonally expanded and had lower generation probabilities. Because some donors lacked HLA typing at each locus, the association tests relied only on the typed subset. A further reported finding was that TCR beta sequences accurately predicted the HLA-A and HLA-B alleles for most subjects in the first cohort. In a later analysis, most CMV-associated TCR beta chains were found to appear HLA-restricted, with HLA associations seemingly driven largely by CMV exposure. Only TCR beta chains were sequenced in this cohort, and the absence of alpha or paired-chain data limited detectable features. Cytomegalovirus status was reported to be diagnosed by the classifier with high specificity and sensitivity in both the original and validation cohorts. When HLA alleles, especially DR and DQ, strongly co-occurred, attributing TCR associations to individual alleles was difficult.

Receptor amplification or capture employed the immunoSEQ multiplex PCR assay. For the multiplex PCR, a mixture combining 60 forward primers for TCR Vbeta segments and 13 reverse primers for TCR Jbeta segments was used. A multiplex PCR assay on genomic DNA amplified the CDR3 region of rearranged TCR beta genes. On the Illumina HiSeq System, the amplified TCR beta libraries were sequenced as 87-base-pair reads. Per the authors' processing: A later analysis counted approximately 74 million unique TCR beta chains across the 666 repertoires, and about 10 million of these chains were shared by at least two donors. To remove PCR and sequencing errors, raw reads were error-corrected and collapsed into unique sequences using a nearest-neighbor algorithm that merged closely related sequences. CDR3 sequences were aligned to IMGT reference sequences to assign V, D and J gene segments. Each retained sequence needed at least a six-nucleotide match to both a V gene segment and a J gene segment. A rearrangement was called productive if the CDR3 had no stop codons and remained in frame with V and J, and every other rearrangement was called non-productive. Following IMGT convention, CDR3 was defined as the stretch from the second conserved V-encoded cysteine up to the conserved J-encoded phenylalanine. The earlier analysis of 587 of the donors excluded sequences that lacked an unambiguous match to a single V gene segment. An earlier analysis of about 600 of the donors called V segments functional above 56.7% productive rearrangements and segregating when the between-donor standard deviation exceeded 5%. To diagnose cytomegalovirus status from the catalog of TCR beta chain sequences, a statistical classification framework was built. In a later analysis, V and J genes were assigned by comparing TCR nucleotide sequences against IMGT/GENE-DB human TR gene sequences. A later analysis assigned CDR3 sequences and most-parsimonious VDJ recombination scenarios with the TCRdist pipeline. A later analysis defined each TCR beta chain by its CDR3 amino acid sequence plus V-gene family, and excluded reads lacking a unique V-gene family. A later analysis removed roughly 590 highly shared, low-generation-probability nucleotide sequences to deal with suspected cross-contamination and a sequencing artifact. In a later analysis, a clonal expansion index for each public chain was calculated from normalized within-repertoire ranks of inferred template counts. In a later analysis, generation probabilities were computed using a VDJ recombination model fitted to out-of-frame rearrangements, and the results were checked against IGoR. Hypergeometric tests were used in a later analysis to score TCR-TCR, TCR-HLA and TCR-CMV co-occurrence, with a repertoire-size bias correction applied to the TCR pairs. False discovery rates were estimated in a later analysis by permuting HLA or CMV assignments 20 times. In a later analysis, co-occurring TCRs were grouped with DBSCAN, and TCRdist sequence similarity was added when clustering was performed within HLA-allele-positive subsets. Repertoires with fewer than 30,000 or more than 120,000 public chains were left out of co-occurrence clustering, as were about five repertoires with anomalous nucleotide sharing. This immuneACCESS table, as held by TCRdb, lists in-frame sequences with V and J called but not all clones. Of the missing ones, under half trace to an unresolved V gene in checked studies; the others have no known cause. Clone size and the V and J calls come from that table; the DNA yielded D and trimming. The sample contains around 130,000 clones, 81% of them found a single time. The ten largest clones take up 2% to 2.5% of the sample.

This sequence uses TRBV2 and TRBJ1-2; D gene: possibly TRBD1, on 6 matching bases. Sequences were obtained from PBMCs. The sequence derives from a woman between 35 and 50 years old in good health and CMV-seronegative. For the CDR3, the sequence is CASSEVRGGGSGRACTF. The nucleotide sequence reads as follows: TGTGCCAGCAGTGAAGTGCGAGGGGGTGGGTCGGGGAGAGCATGCACCTTC.